A selection of T cell receptor beta chains follows, all from one sample in a study of blood T cell repertoires in COVID-19. Using immunoSEQ multiplex PCR, the repertoire was profiled, and TCRdb retains in-frame clones only, with some absent. This sample has approximately 100,000 clones; 80% to 90% occur once, and the top ten carry about 2.5%. The sequenced material came from PBMCs or T cells enriched from blood (not recorded which). The source is a woman aged 45-65 years who had recovered from COVID-19. The CDR3 runs from the conserved cysteine through the conserved F or W. D genes are given only for firm matches. Clone sizes are given selectively: once, few, many, or a class where the clone is expanded.

D: .; J: TRBJ1-5; V: TRBV2; size: .; CDR3: CASTSGQNNQPQHF; DNA: TGTGCCAGCACCTCAGGACAGAACAATCAGCCCCAGCATTTT
D: .; J: TRBJ2-1; V: TRBV2; size: .; CDR3: CASRANSYNEQFF; DNA: TGTGCCAGCAGGGCCAACTCCTACAATGAGCAGTTCTTC
D: TRBD1; J: TRBJ1-1; V: TRBV28; size: .; CDR3: CASQGAGNTEAFF; DNA: TGTGCCAGTCAGGGGGCGGGAAACACTGAAGCTTTCTTT
D: .; J: TRBJ1-5; V: TRBV28; size: many; CDR3: CASSFPPRVRSNQPQHF; DNA: TGTGCCAGCAGTTTCCCCCCCAGGGTGAGGAGCAATCAGCCCCAGCATTTT
D: .; J: TRBJ2-1; V: TRBV7-9; size: .; CDR3: CASSAGINEQFF; DNA: TGTGCCAGCAGCGCGGGAATCAATGAGCAGTTCTTC
D: TRBD2; J: TRBJ2-7; V: TRBV7-8; size: .; CDR3: CASSPNSGGHYEQYF; DNA: TGTGCCAGCAGCCCGAATAGCGGGGGGCATTACGAGCAGTACTTC
D: TRBD1; J: TRBJ2-3; V: TRBV19; size: .; CDR3: CASSEDRVQADTQYF; DNA: TGTGCCAGTAGTGAGGACAGGGTGCAGGCAGATACGCAGTATTTT
D: TRBD2; J: TRBJ2-5; V: TRBV7-9; size: .; CDR3: CASSSYVTSHETQYF; DNA: TGTGCCAGCAGCTCGTACGTGACTAGCCACGAGACCCAGTACTTC
D: .; J: TRBJ1-2; V: TRBV6-2/TRBV6-3; size: .; CDR3: CASSFYVAGYTF; DNA: TGTGCCAGCAGTTTCTACGTTGCTGGCTACACCTTC
D: TRBD1; J: TRBJ2-5; V: TRBV3-1/TRBV3-2; size: .; CDR3: CASSSITGGWGETQYF; DNA: TGTGCCAGCAGTTCAATAACAGGGGGCTGGGGAGAGACCCAGTACTTC